This T cell receptor beta chain originates from a study of radiotherapy plus CTLA-4 blockade in lung cancer. Across the whole study: Objective responses emerged in roughly a sixth of patients, and 30% to 40% attained disease control.

Focal radiation with ipilimumab CTLA-4 blockade was given to patients with chemo-refractory metastatic non-small-cell lung cancer. The method was immunoSEQ multiplex PCR; TCRdb's version includes in-frame clones alone and lacks a portion of them. Of roughly 92,000 clones in the sample, 70% to 90% were seen once. CDR1 is MGHDK, CDR2 SYGVNS, per germline. V was clipped by 8 bases and J by 8 bases, with 15 bases between them. This CDR3 contains 13 residues. Study observations and caveats: Radiotherapy plus ipilimumab was followed by expansion in blood of tumor-derived TCR clones.

This clone was counted once. Antigen: not known. The chain has TRBV25-1 and TRBJ1-4; TRBD1 might be the D (6 bases). The specimen was peripheral blood, collected from a patient treated with radiotherapy plus ipilimumab. The clonotype was recovered from a human donor with non-small cell lung cancer who had a partial response to radiotherapy plus ipilimumab. The CDR3 DNA is TGTGCCAGCCAACCGGGGGGCGGAGAAAAACTGTTTTTT. Protein product: CASQPGGGEKLFF. Based on the CDR3 plus reference TRBV25-1 and TRBJ1-4, the full variable domain is EADIYQTPRYLVIGTGKKITLECSQTMGHDKMYWYQQDPGMELHLIHYSYGVNSTEKGDLSSESTVSRIRTEHFPLTLESARPSHTSQYLCASQPGGGEKLFFGSGTQLSVL.